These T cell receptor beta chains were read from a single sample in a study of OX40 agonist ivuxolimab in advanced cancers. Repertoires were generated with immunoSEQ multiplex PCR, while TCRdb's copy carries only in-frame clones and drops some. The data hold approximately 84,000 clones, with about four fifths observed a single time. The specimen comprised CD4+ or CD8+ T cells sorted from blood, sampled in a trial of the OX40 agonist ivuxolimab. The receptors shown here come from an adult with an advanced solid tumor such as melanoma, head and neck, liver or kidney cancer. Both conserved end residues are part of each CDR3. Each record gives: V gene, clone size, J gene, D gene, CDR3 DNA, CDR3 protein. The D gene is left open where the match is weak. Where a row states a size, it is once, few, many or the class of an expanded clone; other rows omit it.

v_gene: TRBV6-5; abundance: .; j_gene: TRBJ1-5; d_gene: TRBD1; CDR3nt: TGTGCCAGCAGTTACTCCAGGGGGCAGCCCCAGCATTTT; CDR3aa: CASSYSRGQPQHF
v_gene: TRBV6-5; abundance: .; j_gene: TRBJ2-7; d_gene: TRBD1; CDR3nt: TGTGCCAGCAGAGGCGGACAGGTCGCGTCCTACGAGCAGTACTTC; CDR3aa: CASRGGQVASYEQYF
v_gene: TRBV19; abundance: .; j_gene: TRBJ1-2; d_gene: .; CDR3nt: TGTGCCAGTAGTATTGAGAGTGTTAGGGGTCACGGCTACACCTTC; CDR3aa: CASSIESVRGHGYTF
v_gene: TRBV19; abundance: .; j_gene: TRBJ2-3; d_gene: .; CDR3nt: TGTGCCAGTAGGCGGGCCTCCCCCACAGATACGCAGTATTTT; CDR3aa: CASRRASPTDTQYF
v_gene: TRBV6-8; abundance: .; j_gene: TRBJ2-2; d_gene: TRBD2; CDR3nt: TGTGCCAGCAGTTACTCGAGGGAAGCGGGGGGGCCGGACGGGGAGCTGTTTTTT; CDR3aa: CASSYSREAGGPDGELFF
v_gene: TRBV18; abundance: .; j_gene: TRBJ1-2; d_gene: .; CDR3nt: TGTGCCAGCTCACCTGTTATGGGGGCGGCTACTAACTATGGCTACACCTTC; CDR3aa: CASSPVMGAATNYGYTF
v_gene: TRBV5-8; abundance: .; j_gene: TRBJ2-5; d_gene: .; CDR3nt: TGTGCCAGCAGTATGGGCGTGGCCCAGTACTTC; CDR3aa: CASSMGVAQYF
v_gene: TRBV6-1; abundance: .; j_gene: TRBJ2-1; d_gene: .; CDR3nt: TGTGCCAGCAGGACCGGGACCCCCGAGCAGTTCTTC; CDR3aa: CASRTGTPEQFF
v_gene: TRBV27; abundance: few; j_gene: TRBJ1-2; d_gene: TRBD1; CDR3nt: TGTGCCAGCAGTGGGACAGGGACGGGGGGCTACACCTTC; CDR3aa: CASSGTGTGGYTF
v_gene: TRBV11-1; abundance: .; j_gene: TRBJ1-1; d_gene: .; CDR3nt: TGTGCCAGCAGCATCACAGTGAACACTGAAGCTTTCTTT; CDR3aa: CASSITVNTEAFF
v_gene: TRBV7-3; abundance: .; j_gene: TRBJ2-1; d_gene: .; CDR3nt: TGTGCCAGCAGCTTAAGTCGGAACGCGAACCAGTTCTTC; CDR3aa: CASSLSRNANQFF
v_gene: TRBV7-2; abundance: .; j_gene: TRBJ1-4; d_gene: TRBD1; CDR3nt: TGTGCCAGCAGCGCAACAGGGGGCTATAGCGAAAAACTGTTTTTT; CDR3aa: CASSATGGYSEKLFF
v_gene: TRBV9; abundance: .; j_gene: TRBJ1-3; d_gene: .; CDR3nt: TGTGCCAGCAGCATAACGACAGGACAAACGGGAGACACCATATATTTT; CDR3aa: CASSITTGQTGDTIYF
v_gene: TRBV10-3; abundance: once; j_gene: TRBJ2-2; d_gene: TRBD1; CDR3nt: TGTGCCATCAGCCAAGGACAGGACGGGGAGCTGTTTTTT; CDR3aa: CAISQGQDGELFF
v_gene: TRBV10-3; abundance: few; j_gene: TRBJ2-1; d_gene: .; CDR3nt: TGTGCCATCAGTGAGTCCTCCGGCCGCCGTGGGAACAATGAGCAGTTCTTC; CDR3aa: CAISESSGRRGNNEQFF
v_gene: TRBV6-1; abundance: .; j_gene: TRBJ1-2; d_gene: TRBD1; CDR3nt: TGTGCCAGCGGGCGACAGGGAACGGTGGACACCTTC; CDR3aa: CASGRQGTVDTF
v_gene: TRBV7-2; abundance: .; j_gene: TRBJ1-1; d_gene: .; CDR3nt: TGTGCCAGCAGCTACAACCAAGCGACGGAAACTGAAGCTTTCTTT; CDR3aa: CASSYNQATETEAFF
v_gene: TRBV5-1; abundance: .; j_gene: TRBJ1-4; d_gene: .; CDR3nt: TGCGCCAGCAGCTTGGGAGGGTTCAATGAAAAACTGTTTTTT; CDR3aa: CASSLGGFNEKLFF
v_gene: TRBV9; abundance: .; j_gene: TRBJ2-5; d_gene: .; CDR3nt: TGTGCCAGCAGCATCGAACCGAATCTAGAGACCCAGTACTTC; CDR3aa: CASSIEPNLETQYF
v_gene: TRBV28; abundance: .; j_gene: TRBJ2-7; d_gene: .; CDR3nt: TGTGCCAGCAGTTGGCTTAGCTCCTACGAGCAGTACTTC; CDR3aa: CASSWLSSYEQYF
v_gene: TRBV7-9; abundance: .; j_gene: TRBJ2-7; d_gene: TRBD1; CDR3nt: TGTGCCAGCAGCTCACAGGGGGCTCCCCCCTACGAGCAGTACTTC; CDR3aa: CASSSQGAPPYEQYF
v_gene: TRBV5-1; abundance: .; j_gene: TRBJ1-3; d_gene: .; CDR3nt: TGCGCCAGCAGCTTGGTCTCGGGATCCGGAAACACCATATATTTT; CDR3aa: CASSLVSGSGNTIYF
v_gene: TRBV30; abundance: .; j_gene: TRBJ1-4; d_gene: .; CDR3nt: TGTGCCTGGAGGATACCCCCCAATGAAAAACTGTTTTTT; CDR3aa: CAWRIPPNEKLFF
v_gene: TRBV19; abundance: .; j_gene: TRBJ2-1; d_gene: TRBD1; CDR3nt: TGTGCCAGTACCTCAAGGACAGGGGGGATCTACAATGAGCAGTTCTTC; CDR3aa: CASTSRTGGIYNEQFF
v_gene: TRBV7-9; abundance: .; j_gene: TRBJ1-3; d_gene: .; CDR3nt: TGTGCCAGCAGCTTACCGGGACACCCTGGCTCTGGAAACACCATATATTTT; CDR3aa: CASSLPGHPGSGNTIYF
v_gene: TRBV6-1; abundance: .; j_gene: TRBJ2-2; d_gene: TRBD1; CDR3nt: TGTGCCAGCAGCCGGGACAGTCAAACCGGGGAGCTGTTTTTT; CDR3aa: CASSRDSQTGELFF
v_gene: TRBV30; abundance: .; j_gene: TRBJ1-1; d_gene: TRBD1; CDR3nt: TGTGCCTGGAGTACACAGGGGGATACTGAAGCTTTCTTT; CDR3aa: CAWSTQGDTEAFF
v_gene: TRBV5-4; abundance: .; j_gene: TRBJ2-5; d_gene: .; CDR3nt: TGTGCCAGCAGCTTCTCGGCCTGGGGAGAGACCCAGTACTTC; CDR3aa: CASSFSAWGETQYF
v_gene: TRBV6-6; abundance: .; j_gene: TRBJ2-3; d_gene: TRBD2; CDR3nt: TGTGCCAGCAGTTTTAGCGGGGGGTCCACAGATACGCAGTATTTT; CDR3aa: CASSFSGGSTDTQYF
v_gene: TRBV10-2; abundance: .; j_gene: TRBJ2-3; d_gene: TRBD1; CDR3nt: TGCGCCAGCAGTGAGTCGGGGACAGGGGGCTCAGATACGCAGTATTTT; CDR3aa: CASSESGTGGSDTQYF
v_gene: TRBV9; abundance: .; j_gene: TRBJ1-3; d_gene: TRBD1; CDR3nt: TGTGCCAGCAGCTTCAGGGACAGGGGGGACACCATATATTTT; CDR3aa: CASSFRDRGDTIYF
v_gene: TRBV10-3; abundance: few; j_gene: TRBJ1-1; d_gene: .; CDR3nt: TGTGCCATCAGTACAGGGAAGCTGGTTAGCGCTTTCTTT; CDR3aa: CAISTGKLVSAFF
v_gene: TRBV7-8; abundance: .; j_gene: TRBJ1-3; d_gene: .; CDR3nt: TGTGCCAGCAGCCCAGGGGACCCAGGGTCACCTGGAAACACCATATATTTT; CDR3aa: CASSPGDPGSPGNTIYF
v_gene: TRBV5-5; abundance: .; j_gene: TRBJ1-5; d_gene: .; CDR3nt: TGTGCCAGCAGCTTGGCTCACGGAGTTAGCAATCAGCCCCAGCATTTT; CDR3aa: CASSLAHGVSNQPQHF
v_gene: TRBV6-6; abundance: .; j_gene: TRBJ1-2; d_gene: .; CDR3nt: TGTGCCAGCAGAGCCGGGCCTAACCCAACTAACTATGGCTACACCTTC; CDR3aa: CASRAGPNPTNYGYTF
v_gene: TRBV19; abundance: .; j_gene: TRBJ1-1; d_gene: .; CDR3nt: TGTGCCAGTAGCGGGTTGATGAACACTGAAGCTTTCTTT; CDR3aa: CASSGLMNTEAFF
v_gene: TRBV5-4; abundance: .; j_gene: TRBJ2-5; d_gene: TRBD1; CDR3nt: TGTGCCAGCAGCATGGGACAGAAAGAGACCCAGTACTTC; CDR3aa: CASSMGQKETQYF
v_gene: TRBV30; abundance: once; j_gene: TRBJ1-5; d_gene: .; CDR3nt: TGTGCCTGGAGTCACCGGGGGGGCAATCAGCCCCAGCATTTT; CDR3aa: CAWSHRGGNQPQHF
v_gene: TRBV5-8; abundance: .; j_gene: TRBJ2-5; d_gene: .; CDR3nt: TGTGCCAGCAGCCTGTGGAACAGGGCGGATCAAGAGACCCAGTACTTC; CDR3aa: CASSLWNRADQETQYF
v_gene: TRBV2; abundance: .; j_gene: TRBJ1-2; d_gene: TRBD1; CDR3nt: TGTGCCAGCAGTGAAGGGGACAGGGGGACTCTAACCTTC; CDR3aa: CASSEGDRGTLTF
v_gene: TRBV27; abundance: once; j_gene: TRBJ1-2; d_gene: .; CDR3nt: TGTGCCAGCAGTGCTCAGGGCTCCTACCCTAATGGCTACACCTTC; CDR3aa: CASSAQGSYPNGYTF